The 32 T cell receptor beta chains below all came from one sample that was sequenced in a study of blood T cell repertoires in COVID-19 (dated by TCRdb to 2020 to 2022). The library came from the immunoSEQ multiplex PCR assay. TCRdb limited this immuneACCESS table to in-frame rearrangements with V and J called. A share of clones is missing; checked studies link under half to unresolved V genes, and the rest is unexplained. Counted in this sample were a few hundred thousand clones; around nine tenths of them appeared once. Of the sample, roughly a tenth falls within the top ten clones. Sequenced input: PBMCs or T cells enriched from blood (not recorded which). The receptors were sampled from a woman aged 50 to 60 who had recovered from COVID-19.

The rearrangement joins TRBV3-1 (or the pseudogene TRBV3-2) to TRBJ1-1; D gene ambiguous. CDR1 is LGHDT, CDR2 YNNKEL, per germline (reference sequence). Trimming pared 4 bases from V and 11 bases from J, leaving 11 bases between. CDR3 length: 11 amino acids. The CDR3 DNA is TGTGCCAGCAGCCGAGCCGGGGAGGCTTTCTTT. This sequence encodes CASSRAGEAFF.

This sequence joins TRBV5-4 and TRBJ1-6; TRBD1 matches at 10 bases. The CDR3 has 16 amino acids. Germline CDR1 and CDR2: SGHNT and YYREEE (reference sequence). V dropped 4 bases and J dropped 9; count of bases not matched to a gene: 10. In DNA, the CDR3 is TGTGCCAGCAGCCCCCCGTCGGACAGGGGGTCTTCACCCCTCCACTTT. Encoded protein: CASSPPSDRGSSPLHF.

The rearrangement links TRBV3-1 (or the pseudogene TRBV3-2) to TRBJ2-7, with 8 bases matching TRBD1. The junction had 8 bases not matched to a gene; V was cut back by 4 bases and J by 12 bases. CDR1 LGHDT and CDR2 YNNKEL come from the germline V gene (reference sequence). The CDR3 runs 12 residues. This CDR3 reads CASSRLRDRPYF. CDR3 coding DNA: TGTGCCAGCAGCCGCCTCCGGGACAGGCCGTACTTC.

The CDR3 bases are TGTGCCAGCAGCCCGGGACACGCAGTATTCAATGAAAAACTGTTTTTT. This encodes CASSPGHAVFNEKLFF. The V call is TRBV5-6, the J call TRBJ1-4; D is perhaps TRBD1 (6 bases). V was shortened by 4 bases and J by 5 bases, with 18 bases between the two germline ends. From germline, CDR1 is SGHDT and CDR2 YYEEEE. This CDR3 has 16 residues.

This chain joins TRBV6-5 and TRBJ1-2; D call uncertain. The CDR3 runs 16 residues. The V and J ends lost 2 bases and 7 bases respectively, with 20 bases between them. Germline V lookup: CDR1 MNHEY, CDR2 SVGAGI. The CDR3 DNA reads as TGTGCCAGCAGTTACGCGCCGTGGAGTGAACACTTTGGCTACACCTTC. This encodes CASSYAPWSEHFGYTF.

The rearrangement joins TRBV5-1 to TRBJ2-1, with D possibly being TRBD1 (6 bases). V lost 1 base and J 10 bases, leaving 12 bases between the germline ends. This CDR3 spans 13 amino acids. Looked up from germline, CDR1 is SGHRS and CDR2 is YFSETQ. Here the CDR3 reads CASSLNRDLEQFF. The CDR3 bases are TGCGCCAGCAGCTTGAACAGGGACCTCGAGCAGTTCTTC.

The genes are TRBV18 and TRBJ2-2, with a weak D call TRBD1 (6 bases). CDR3 length: 15 residues. V was trimmed by 3 bases and J by 1 base, leaving 9 bases between them. Germline values: CDR1 KGHSH, CDR2 LQKENI. Here the CDR3 reads CASSPLGQNTGELFF. The CDR3 nucleotides are TGTGCCAGCTCACCCTTGGGACAGAACACCGGGGAGCTGTTTTTT.

This chain uses TRBV28 with TRBJ1-2, with D unclear. The CDR3 sequence is 13 residues long. The V gene lost 2 bases and the J gene lost 8 bases, with 12 bases spanning the gap. The germline V gene encodes CDR1 MDHEN and CDR2 SYDVKM. This CDR3 is CASSLQRTGGYTF. The DNA for the CDR3 is TGTGCCAGCAGTTTACAACGGACTGGCGGCTACACCTTC.

In its sample, this clone was seen a few times. The V and J genes are TRBV7-2 and TRBJ1-2, with D perhaps matching TRBD1 (5 bases). CDR1 and CDR2 (germline): SGHTA, FQGNSA. This CDR3 contains 14 residues. Trimming removed 7 bases from V and 7 bases from J, with 19 bases in between. The CDR3 sequence: CASTRGMSAFGYTF. CDR3 DNA sequence: TGTGCCAGCACCCGGGGGATGAGTGCGTTTGGCTACACCTTC.

The chain is built from TRBV2 and TRBJ1-4; D perhaps matches TRBD1 (6 bases). Trimming shortened V by 4 bases and J by 4 bases, and 13 bases separated the two germline ends. The CDR3 extends over 15 amino acids. Germline CDR1 reads SNHLY; CDR2 reads FYNNEI. CDR3 protein: CASSALGQINEKLFF. The CDR3 DNA sequence: TGTGCCAGCAGTGCTTTAGGACAGATTAATGAAAAACTGTTTTTT.

V usage is TRBV3-1 (or the pseudogene TRBV3-2) and J usage is TRBJ1-2; D possibly corresponds to TRBD1 (6 bases). The CDR3 is 13 amino acids. Looked up from germline, CDR1 is LGHDT and CDR2 is YNNKEL (reference sequence). The V end lost 4 bases, the J end lost 7 bases, and 13 bases lay between the germline ends. The CDR3 bases are TGTGCCAGCAGCCTAGGGGGGGAATTTGGCTACACCTTC. Translating gives CASSLGGEFGYTF.

The chain links TRBV24-1 to TRBJ1-6, with D maybe TRBD1 (5 bases). The CDR3 has 19 residues. V lost 3 bases and J lost 8, with 25 bases in between. Germline CDR1 is KGHDR and CDR2 is SFDVKD. The CDR3 DNA sequence: TGTGCCACCAGTGATCTACAACCAAAGCAGGGATGGGTGGATTCACCCCTCCACTTT. This encodes CATSDLQPKQGWVDSPLHF.

J is TRBJ1-3 and V is TRBV3-1 (or the pseudogene TRBV3-2); no firm D call. Germline-derived CDR1 and CDR2 are LGHDT and YNNKEL (reference sequence). This CDR3 comprises 20 residues. Trimming pared 2 bases from V and 0 bases from J, leaving 23 bases between. The CDR3, as DNA: TGTGCCAGCAGCCAATTACCAATAACAGCCGGGGTCTTCTCTGGAAACACCATATATTTT. As protein: CASSQLPITAGVFSGNTIYF.

This clone was counted only a few times. The rearrangement uses TRBV7-9 and TRBJ1-2; TRBD1 might be the D (6 bases). CDR1 is SEHNR and CDR2 is FQNEAQ in the germline V gene (reference sequence). Trimming removed 3 bases from V and 3 bases from J, with 14 bases in between. The CDR3 is made up of 15 amino acids. CDR3 sequence: CASSFVGGIDYGYTF. The CDR3 nucleotides are TGTGCCAGCAGCTTTGTAGGGGGTATCGACTATGGCTACACCTTC.

V and J are TRBV3-1 (or the pseudogene TRBV3-2) and TRBJ2-1; 8 bases match TRBD2. V shed 1 base and J 7 bases; nucleotides not matched to a gene: 6. The CDR3 is 15 amino acids. Germline CDR1 is LGHDT and CDR2 is YNNKEL (reference sequence). In nucleotides, the CDR3 is TGTGCCAGCAGCCAAGCGGGGGGGCCACGGAATGAGCAGTTCTTC. Translating gives CASSQAGGPRNEQFF.

The chain joins TRBV3-1 (or the pseudogene TRBV3-2) to TRBJ2-6; 7 positions agree with TRBD1. CDR1 and CDR2 (germline): LGHDT, YNNKEL (reference sequence). V was pared by 4 bases and J by 0 bases, with 6 bases of the junction left unmatched. CDR3 length equals 17 residues. CDR3 sequence (DNA): TGTGCCAGCAGCCTTGTGGGACAGAGCTCTGGGGCCAACGTCCTGACTTTC. Translating it yields CASSLVGQSSGANVLTF.

The chain has TRBV4-2 and TRBJ2-5, with TRBD2 matching 9 bases. The germline V gene encodes CDR1 LGHNA and CDR2 YNFKEQ. The junction had 6 bases not matched to a gene; V was cut back by 0 bases and J by 1 base. This CDR3 is built from 17 residues. This CDR3 is CASSQEGSGGTQETQYF. CDR3 DNA sequence: TGTGCCAGCAGCCAAGAAGGTAGCGGGGGAACCCAAGAGACCCAGTACTTC.

The DNA for the CDR3 is TGTGCCAGCAGCCAAGTGGGGCGTAGGGGGACCGGGGAGCTGTTTTTT. Protein product: CASSQVGRRGTGELFF. The J gene is TRBJ2-2, the V gene TRBV14; perhaps TRBD1 as D (6 bases). Trimming cost V 1 base and J 5 bases, with 14 bases left between them. CDR3 length: 16 amino acids. Germline V gene lookup returns CDR1 SGHDN and CDR2 FVKESK.

This clone was counted between two and nine times. This chain joins TRBV7-6 and TRBJ1-1; no clear D gene. Trimming removed 1 base from V and 4 bases from J, with 16 bases in between. The CDR3 consists of 16 residues. CDR1 is SGHVS and CDR2 is FNYEAQ in the germline V gene. Here the CDR3 DNA reads TGTGCCAGCAGCTTAGACGGGAAACTTGGTATCACTGAAGCTTTCTTT. Translating it yields CASSLDGKLGITEAFF.

V usage is TRBV20-1 and J usage is TRBJ2-7; D is undetermined. V was shortened by 4 bases and J by 6 bases, with 7 bases between the two germline ends. The germline CDR1 and CDR2 sequences are DFQATT and SNEGSKA (reference sequence). CDR3 length: 10 amino acids. As DNA, the CDR3 is TGCAGTGCTAATCCCCGCGAGCAGTACTTC. It encodes CSANPREQYF.

This clone was detected once. The V and J genes are TRBV10-3 and TRBJ1-2, with TRBD1 matching over 7 bases. Germline V gives CDR1 ENHRY, CDR2 SYGVKD. This CDR3 comprises 14 residues. The V and J ends lost 3 bases and 4 bases, in that order; junction bases with no gene match: 5. The CDR3 reads CAISEGTALYGYTF. CDR3 sequence (DNA): TGTGCCATCAGTGAAGGGACAGCACTCTATGGCTACACCTTC.

The rearrangement links TRBV11-2 to TRBJ1-2; 11 bases are a match to TRBD1. V was clipped by 5 bases and J by 3 bases; unmatched bases: 5. Per germline, CDR1 SGHAT and CDR2 FQNNGV. The CDR3 is made up of 15 amino acids. CDR3 amino acids: CASSPWTGGHYGYTF. Written as DNA, the CDR3 is TGTGCCAGCAGCCCCTGGACAGGGGGCCACTATGGCTACACCTTC.

The chain is built from TRBV18 and TRBJ2-2; TRBD2 might be the D (5 bases). Germline V gene lookup returns CDR1 KGHSH and CDR2 LQKENI. V lost 0 bases and J 1 base, leaving 12 bases between the germline ends. This CDR3 has 17 amino acids. The chain's CDR3 is CASSPPRGIMNTGELFF. CDR3 bases: TGTGCCAGCTCACCACCGAGAGGGATTATGAACACCGGGGAGCTGTTTTTT.

The chain recombines TRBV29-1 with TRBJ1-1, with 10 bases aligning to TRBD1. Germline V gene data show CDR1 as SQVTM and CDR2 as ANQGSEA. The V segment lost 6 bases and the J segment 4 bases; nucleotides outside the gene matches: 8. The CDR3 is made up of 14 amino acids. The DNA of the CDR3 is TGCAGCGTGCGGAAGCGGACAGGGGGCACTGAAGCTTTCTTT. Translating it yields CSVRKRTGGTEAFF.

The chain recombines TRBV14 with TRBJ1-1; 9 positions match TRBD1. The CDR3 is 16 amino acids. The junction had 7 bases not matched to a gene; V was cut back by 0 bases and J by 5 bases. Germline CDR1 SGHDN, CDR2 FVKESK. The CDR3 sequence: CASSQEGTGTLTEAFF. In DNA, the CDR3 is TGTGCCAGCAGCCAAGAGGGGACAGGGACTCTTACTGAAGCTTTCTTT.

The genes are TRBV5-6 and TRBJ2-7; TRBD2 matches 8 bases. With 1 base clipped from V and 5 bases from J, the junction kept 8 bases outside the gene matches. The CDR3 extends over 15 amino acids. Germline lookup yields CDR1 SGHDT and CDR2 YYEEEE. CDR3 sequence reads: CASSLTERGRDEQYF. CDR3 nucleotide sequence: TGTGCCAGCAGCTTGACCGAGCGGGGGAGGGACGAGCAGTACTTC.

The chain carries TRBV10-3 and TRBJ1-4; D perhaps matches TRBD1 (5 bases). This CDR3 spans 15 amino acids. The V gene lost 1 base and the J gene lost 5 bases, with 11 bases spanning the gap. Germline values: CDR1 ENHRY, CDR2 SYGVKD. The CDR3 reads CAISEWTGQNEKLFF. The CDR3 nucleotides are TGTGCCATCAGTGAGTGGACCGGACAAAATGAAAAACTGTTTTTT.

The CDR3 DNA reads as TGTGCCAGTAGTCTGGGGGGGGCCGGGTACTACGAGCAGTACTTC. Protein sequence: CASSLGGAGYYEQYF. V and J are TRBV19 and TRBJ2-7; weak D call: TRBD2 (7 bases). With 5 bases removed from V and 3 bases from J, the gap between germline ends came to 17 bases. CDR1 is LNHDA, CDR2 SQIVND, per germline (reference sequence). This CDR3 spans 15 amino acids.

The chain is built from TRBV12-5 and TRBJ1-5, with D possibly being TRBD1 (5 bases). The CDR3 consists of 14 residues. Germline V lookup: CDR1 LGHNT, CDR2 FRNRAP. V was pared by 1 base and J by 2 bases, with 6 bases between. The CDR3 loop is CASGLGRGNQPQHF. DNA of the CDR3: TGTGCTAGTGGTTTGGGCAGGGGCAATCAGCCCCAGCATTTT.

V usage is TRBV5-1 and J usage is TRBJ2-1; TRBD2 matches at 11 bases. This CDR3 spans 15 amino acids. With V trimmed by 2 bases and J by 8 bases, 6 bases remained unmatched. CDR1 and CDR2 from the germline V gene are SGHRS and YFSETQ. The DNA for the CDR3 is TGCGCCAGCAGCTTCACTAGCGGGGGTACCGATGAGCAGTTCTTC. This codes for CASSFTSGGTDEQFF.

The sample holds a few counts of this clone. The CDR3 region is CASSRSPLGAYEQYF. The CDR3 DNA sequence: TGTGCCTCATCACGATCCCCGTTAGGGGCATACGAGCAGTACTTC. The genes are TRBV19 and TRBJ2-7; D is perhaps TRBD1 (5 bases). V was cut by 11 bases and J by 4 bases, with 24 bases left in between. This CDR3 is built from 15 residues. From germline, CDR1 is LNHDA and CDR2 SQIVND (reference sequence).

This chain connects TRBV5-6 to TRBJ1-6; 7 nucleotides line up with TRBD1. J was trimmed by 7 bases and V by 3 bases; bases with no gene match: 10. This CDR3 contains 16 residues. Germline CDR1 reads SGHDT; CDR2 reads YYEEEE. The CDR3 DNA is TGTGCCAGCAGCTCTCGACAGGGAAGCTACAATTCACCCCTCCACTTT. Translating it yields CASSSRQGSYNSPLHF. The variable domain in full, with the rest retrieved from reference TRBV5-6 and TRBJ1-6, is DAGVTQSPTHLIKTRGQQVTLRCSPKSGHDTVSWYQQALGQGPQFIFQYYEEEERQRGNFPDRFSGHQFPNYSSELNVNALLLGDSALYLCASSSRQGSYNSPLHFGNGTRLTVT.